The rows below give T cell receptor beta chains drawn from one sample of a study of neurological immune-mediated disorders. TCRdb reprocessed the 5' RACE reads with MiXCR, giving one entry per CDR3 protein. The table has 44,000 or so distinct CDR3 sequences, about 6.9% seen once; the top ten hold around 0.55%. Sequencing was performed on CD4+ T cells from blood. These receptor sequences come from a woman in her 40s in good health. Each CDR3 is given with its conserved first and last residue. D genes are given only for firm matches. Not all rows give a size; the values are once, few, many and, for expanded clones, a class.

cdr3_nt cdr3_aa v_call d_call clone_size j_call
TGTGCCAGCAGCTCCTGGCGAGACCAAGAGACCCAGTACTTC CASSSWRDQETQYF TRBV7-9 NA many TRBJ2-5
TGTGCCAGCTCACAACAGGGCACTGAAGCTTTCTTT CASSQQGTEAFF TRBV18 NA many TRBJ1-1
TGTGCCATCACCTCAGGCTCTAATTCACCCCTCCACTTT CAITSGSNSPLHF TRBV10-3 NA medium-sized TRBJ1-6
TGTGCCAGCAGCGACAGACTAGCCGGGGCCTACAATGAGCAGTTCTTC CASSDRLAGAYNEQFF TRBV7-2 TRBD2 many TRBJ2-1
TGTGCCAGCACTAATTGGGAGCGGGAGGGCTCCTACGAGCAGTACTTC CASTNWEREGSYEQYF TRBV28 TRBD2 many TRBJ2-7
TGCAGCGTTGAGGTCGGCCCTTACAATGAGCAGTTCTTC CSVEVGPYNEQFF TRBV29-1 NA many TRBJ2-1
TGTGCCAGCTCACCACAAACAGGGGACGGCGAGCAGTACTTC CASSPQTGDGEQYF TRBV18 TRBD1 few TRBJ2-7
TGCAGTGCCGACCCATGGCAGGGGGCCGGGGAGCTGTTTTTT CSADPWQGAGELFF TRBV20-1 TRBD1 many TRBJ2-2
TGCGCCAGCAGCTTGGCAGGGGGCAACGCAGATACGCAGTATTTT CASSLAGGNADTQYF TRBV5-1 TRBD1 many TRBJ2-3
TGCAGTGCTAGAGTTCCAGGGGGCTACGAGCAGTACTTC CSARVPGGYEQYF TRBV20-1 TRBD1 many TRBJ2-7
TGTGCCAGTAGCCTGGCCTCCGGGACTGAAGCTTTCTTT CASSLASGTEAFF TRBV19 NA many TRBJ1-1
TGTGCCAGCAGCTTAGCGGGGGGGCCTCTGAGCAATCAGCCCCAGCATTTT CASSLAGGPLSNQPQHF TRBV7-8 NA NA TRBJ1-5
TGTGCCAGCAGCTCCATGCTAGGGACACAAGACCAAGAGACCCAGTACTTC CASSSMLGTQDQETQYF TRBV7-2 NA many TRBJ2-5
TGTGCCAGCAGCCGGGACATCTACGAGCAGTACTTC CASSRDIYEQYF TRBV2 NA many TRBJ2-7
TGTGCCAGCAGGAAAGCGCTACCGGGACAGGGTGCAGATACGCAGTATTTT CASRKALPGQGADTQYF TRBV2 TRBD1 many TRBJ2-3
TGTGCCAGCAGCTCCTATAGAGGGGGTGGGAAGACCCAGTACTTC CASSSYRGGGKTQYF TRBV7-2 NA many TRBJ2-5
TGTGCCAGCTCACCACAGGATCTCTCTGGAAACACCATATATTTT CASSPQDLSGNTIYF TRBV18 NA few TRBJ1-3